This T cell receptor (beta chain) was observed in a study of vaccination and CD4 T cells after COVID-19. Cultured CD4+ T cell DNA was sequenced using the Oncomine TCR Beta short-read assay. TCRdb re-analysed the PCR reads in MiXCR, keeping a single row per CDR3 protein. The sample lists about 5,200 distinct CDR3 sequences; approximately 29% were seen once. The treatment: approximately nine-day PBMC culture with coronavirus spike peptide pools or control peptides (ViraFEST assay). Expanded clonotypes were found by TCR sequencing after peptide-pool stimulation (ViraFEST). Concerning this clonotype itself: Antigen: not known.

The germline gives CDR1 SGHTA, CDR2 FQGNSA. This CDR3 contains 18 residues. J gave up 7 bases and V 4 bases, and 11 bases lay outside the gene matches. This receptor was taken from a human donor who had recovered from COVID-19. This chain joins TRBV7-2 and TRBJ2-1; 15 nucleotides match TRBD2. Material: CD4+ T cells from blood, cultured in vitro, obtained after SARS-CoV-2 vaccination. In nucleotides, the CDR3 is TGTGCCAGCAGCTCCGAAGGGACTAGCGGGAGGCACCTTAATGAGCAGTTCTTC. This encodes CASSSEGTSGRHLNEQFF.